Here is one TCR beta chain with its context. Its matching antigen is unknown. The data stem from a study of CD8+CD57+ T cells in acquired aplastic anemia. Overall study: Sorted CD4+ and CD8+ cells gave a mean 3.2 ug DNA, range roughly 0.2 to 27.4 ug. Findings and limits, study-wide: Between patients and controls, about 31 CD8+ CDR3 sequences were found in common.

By flow cytometry, patients selected for sequencing had shown an expansion of CD8+CD57+ cells. Genomic DNA constituted the template upon which TCR beta VDJ and CDR3 profiling was performed. TCRdb recomputed calls from the reads with MiXCR, one row per CDR3 protein. Of around 290,000 distinct CDR3 sequences in the sample, 45% to 65% were seen once. Germline-derived CDR1 and CDR2 are SGHNT and YYREEE (reference sequence). The germline V and J ends were trimmed by 4 bases and 8 bases, with 13 bases remaining between them. CDR3 length: 14 residues. V and J are TRBV5-4 and TRBJ1-6; maybe TRBD1 (5 bases). Material for sequencing was sorted CD4+, CD8+, or CD8+CD57+ T cells (not recorded which) from PBMCs. The receptor was derived from a human donor with aplastic anemia. The CDR3 here is CASSPGWGDSPLHF. The CDR3 DNA sequence: TGTGCCAGCAGCCCGGGGTGGGGGGATTCACCCCTCCACTTT.